Presented here are 5 T cell receptor beta chains from one specimen sequenced in a study of cytomegalovirus exposure and HLA in healthy donors (dated by TCRdb to about 2017). Libraries were constructed by the immunoSEQ multiplex PCR assay. For the multiplex PCR, a mixture combining 60 forward primers for TCR Vbeta segments and 13 reverse primers for TCR Jbeta segments was used. Sourced from immuneACCESS, this table was stored by TCRdb with only in-frame sequences that have V and J called. A share of the clones is absent; for the studies checked, an unresolved V gene accounts for under half, and the remainder has no known explanation. The sample table contains about 120,000 clones; only one count was recorded for about four fifths of them. The ten largest clones take up 3.5% to 4.5% of the sample. Sequencing used PBMCs. Receptors were obtained from a man aged 25-45 years in good health and CMV-seropositive.

The chain uses TRBV19 and TRBJ1-5; no clear D gene. This CDR3 comprises 12 residues. Germline CDR1 reads LNHDA; CDR2 reads SQIVND (reference sequence). V lost 6 bases to trimming and J lost 1 base, with 4 bases between them. The DNA for the CDR3 is TGTGCCAGTAGCTTCAGCAATCAGCCCCAGCATTTT. Amino acids: CASSFSNQPQHF.

The chain employs TRBV6-4 and TRBJ2-5; the match to TRBD1 covers 7 bases. V lost 2 bases and J lost 3; bases outside the gene matches: 9. Germline V gives CDR1 MRHNA, CDR2 SNTAGT. This CDR3 contains 16 residues. The CDR3 loop reads CASSDHRQGIEETQYF. DNA of the CDR3: TGTGCCAGCAGTGACCACAGACAGGGTATCGAAGAGACCCAGTACTTC.

In nucleotides, the CDR3 is TGTGCCAGCAGCCGCGGGACTAGCGGGGGCACAGATACGCAGTATTTT. Translation gives CASSRGTSGGTDTQYF. This sequence joins TRBV7-2 and TRBJ2-3, with 13 bases that match TRBD2. Germline V CDR1 and CDR2: SGHTA, FQGNSA. This CDR3 region has 16 residues. After removal of 5 bases from V and 1 base from J, the junction contained 3 bases not matched to a gene.

The chain combines TRBV7-6 with TRBJ1-1; D gene uncertain. Deletions cut 0 bases from V and 3 bases from J, with 8 bases between. Germline assignment: CDR1 SGHVS and CDR2 FNYEAQ. The CDR3 covers 14 residues. This chain's CDR3 is CASSLAEGDTEAFF. In nucleotides, the CDR3 is TGTGCCAGCAGCTTAGCGGAGGGAGACACTGAAGCTTTCTTT. The variable domain in full, with the rest retrieved from reference TRBV7-6 and TRBJ1-1, is GAGVSQSPRYKVTKRGQDVALRCDPISGHVSLYWYRQALGQGPEFLTYFNYEAQQDKSGLPNDRFSAERPEGSISTLTIQRTEQRDSAMYRCASSLAEGDTEAFFGQGTRLTVV.

The chain combines TRBV9 with TRBJ1-2; 7 nucleotides agree with TRBD1. The V segment lost 3 bases and the J segment 4 bases; nucleotides outside the gene matches: 9. The CDR3 has 15 residues. Germline-derived CDR1 and CDR2 are SGDLS and YYNGEE. DNA for the CDR3: TGTGCCAGCAGCGCCGGGACAGAGGCCTCCTATGGCTACACCTTC. It codes for CASSAGTEASYGYTF.